This T cell receptor beta chain was documented in a study of CD8 T cells in ankylosing spondylitis. For this clonotype: The antigen remains undetermined.

Study outcomes and limitations: One TCR beta motif, made up of about 8 highly homologous variants, appeared characteristic of ankylosing spondylitis blood. From matched ankylosing spondylitis synovial fluid, disease-linked clones were reportedly recovered at significantly enriched levels.

Making the TCR beta libraries involved quantitative 5'-RACE with molecular barcodes. TCRdb re-analysed the 5' RACE reads in MiXCR, keeping a single row per CDR3 protein. Found here are 200,000 or so distinct CDR3 sequences, approximately 24% of them singletons; the top ten hold 5% to 8%. The specimen sequenced was blood, either unsorted or a sorted T cell fraction (not recorded which). The receptor was derived from a male donor with ankylosing spondylitis or in good health (not recorded which).

The CDR3 DNA reads as TGTGCCACCAGTGATTCGGGGACAGGGATAAGTGAGACCCAGTACTTC. As protein: CATSDSGTGISETQYF. V usage is TRBV24-1 and J usage is TRBJ2-5; 9 bases align to TRBD1. Germline loops: CDR1 KGHDR, CDR2 SFDVKD. The CDR3 totals 16 residues. V gave up 2 bases and J gave up 5 bases; unmatched junction bases: 8.